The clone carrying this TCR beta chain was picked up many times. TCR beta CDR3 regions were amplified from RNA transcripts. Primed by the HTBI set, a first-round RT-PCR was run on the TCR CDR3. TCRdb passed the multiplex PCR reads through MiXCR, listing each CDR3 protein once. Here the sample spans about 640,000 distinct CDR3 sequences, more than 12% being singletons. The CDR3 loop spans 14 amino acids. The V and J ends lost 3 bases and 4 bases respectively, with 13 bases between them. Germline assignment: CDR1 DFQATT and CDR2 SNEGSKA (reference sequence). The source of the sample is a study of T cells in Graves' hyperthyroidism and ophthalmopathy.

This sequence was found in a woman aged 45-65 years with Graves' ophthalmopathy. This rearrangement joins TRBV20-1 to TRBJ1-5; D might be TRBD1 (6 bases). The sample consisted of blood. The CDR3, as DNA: TGCAGTGCTAGCCCGGGGCAGGGGAATCAGCCCCAGCATTTT. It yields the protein CSASPGQGNQPQHF.